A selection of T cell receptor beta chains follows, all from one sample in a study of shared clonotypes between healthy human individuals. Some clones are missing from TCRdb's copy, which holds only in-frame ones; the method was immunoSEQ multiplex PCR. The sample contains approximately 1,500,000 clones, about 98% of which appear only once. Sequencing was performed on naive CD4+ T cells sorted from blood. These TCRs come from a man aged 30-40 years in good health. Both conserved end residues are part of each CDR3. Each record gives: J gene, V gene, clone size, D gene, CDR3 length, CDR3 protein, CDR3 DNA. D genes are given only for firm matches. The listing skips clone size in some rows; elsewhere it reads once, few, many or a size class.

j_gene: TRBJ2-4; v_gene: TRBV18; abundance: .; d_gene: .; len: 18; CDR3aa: CASSPSGNRALAKNIQYF; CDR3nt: TGTGCCAGCTCACCAAGTGGTAACAGGGCACTAGCCAAAAACATTCAGTACTTC
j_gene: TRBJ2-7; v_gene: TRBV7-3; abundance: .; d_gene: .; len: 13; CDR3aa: CASSLTRVGEQYF; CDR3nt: TGTGCCAGCAGCTTAACCAGGGTCGGGGAGCAGTACTTC
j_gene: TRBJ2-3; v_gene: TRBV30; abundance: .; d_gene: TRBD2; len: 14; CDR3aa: CACELAGGRVPQYF; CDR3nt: TGTGCCTGTGAGTTAGCGGGAGGGAGGGTTCCGCAGTATTTT
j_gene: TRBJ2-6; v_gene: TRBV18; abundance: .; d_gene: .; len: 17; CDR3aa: CASSPLARISGANVLTF; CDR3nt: TGTGCCAGCTCACCACTGGCTAGAATCTCTGGGGCCAACGTCCTGACTTTC
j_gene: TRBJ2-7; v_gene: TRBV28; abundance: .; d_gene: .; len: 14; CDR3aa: CASARGGSTYEQYF; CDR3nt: TGTGCCAGCGCTAGGGGCGGATCGACCTACGAGCAGTACTTC
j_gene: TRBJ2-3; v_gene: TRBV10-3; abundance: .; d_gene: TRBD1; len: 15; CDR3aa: CAISEEGQGTDTQYF; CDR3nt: TGTGCCATCAGTGAGGAGGGACAGGGCACAGATACGCAGTATTTT
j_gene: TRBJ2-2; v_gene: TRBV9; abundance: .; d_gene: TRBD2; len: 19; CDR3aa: CASSVAGGLADQNTGELFF; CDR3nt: TGTGCCAGCAGCGTAGCGGGAGGACTAGCGGATCAGAACACCGGGGAGCTGTTTTTT
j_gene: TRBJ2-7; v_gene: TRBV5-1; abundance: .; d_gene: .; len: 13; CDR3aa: CASSLDGLYEQYF; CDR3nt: TGCGCCAGCAGCTTGGACGGGCTCTACGAGCAGTACTTC
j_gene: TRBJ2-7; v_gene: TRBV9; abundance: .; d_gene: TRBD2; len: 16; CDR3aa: CASSVAASGSLYEQYF; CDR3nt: TGTGCCAGCAGCGTAGCTGCTAGCGGGAGTTTGTACGAGCAGTACTTC
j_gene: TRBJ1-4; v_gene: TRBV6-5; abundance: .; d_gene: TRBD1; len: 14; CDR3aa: CASSSPTGGGKLFF; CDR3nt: TGTGCCAGCAGTTCGCCGACAGGGGGCGGAAAACTGTTTTTT
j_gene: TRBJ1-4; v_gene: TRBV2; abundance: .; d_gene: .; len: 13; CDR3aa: CASRRTREEKLFF; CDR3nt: TGTGCCTCCCGACGGACGCGAGAGGAAAAACTGTTTTTT
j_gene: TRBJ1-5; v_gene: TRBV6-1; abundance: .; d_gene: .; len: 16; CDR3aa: CASSALAGVSNQPQHF; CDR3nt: TGTGCCAGCAGTGCTTTGGCAGGGGTTAGCAATCAGCCCCAGCATTTT
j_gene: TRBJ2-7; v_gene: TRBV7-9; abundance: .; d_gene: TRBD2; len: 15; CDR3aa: CASSKRTSGSYEQYF; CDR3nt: TGTGCCAGCAGCAAACGGACTAGCGGGAGCTACGAGCAGTACTTC
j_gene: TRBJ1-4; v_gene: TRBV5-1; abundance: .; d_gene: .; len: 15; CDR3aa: CASRRSGAVNEKLFF; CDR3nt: TGCGCCAGCAGGAGGTCCGGCGCCGTCAATGAAAAACTGTTTTTT
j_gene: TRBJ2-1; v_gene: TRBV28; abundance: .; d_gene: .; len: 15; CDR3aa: CASSSLTLLGNEQFF; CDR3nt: TGTGCCAGCAGTTCTCTGACGCTGTTGGGGAATGAGCAGTTCTTC
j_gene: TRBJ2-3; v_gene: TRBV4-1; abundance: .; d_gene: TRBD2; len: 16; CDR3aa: CASSPAGLAGTDTQYF; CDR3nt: TGCGCCAGCAGCCCGGCGGGACTAGCGGGCACAGATACGCAGTATTTT
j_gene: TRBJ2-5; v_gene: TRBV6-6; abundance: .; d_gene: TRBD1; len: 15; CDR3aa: CASSYNRGLGETQYF; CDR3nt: TGTGCCAGCAGTTATAACAGGGGGCTTGGGGAGACCCAGTACTTC
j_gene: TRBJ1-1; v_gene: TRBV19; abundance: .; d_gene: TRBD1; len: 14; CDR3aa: CASSGRGQIAEAFF; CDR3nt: TGTGCCAGTAGTGGGAGGGGGCAGATCGCTGAAGCTTTCTTT
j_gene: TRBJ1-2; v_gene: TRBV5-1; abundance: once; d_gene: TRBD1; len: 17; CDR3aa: CASSLGQGALGNYGYTF; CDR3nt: TGCGCCAGCAGCTTGGGACAGGGGGCACTCGGAAACTATGGCTACACCTTC
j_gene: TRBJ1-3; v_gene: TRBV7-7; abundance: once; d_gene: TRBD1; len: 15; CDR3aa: CASSSTGQGRNTIYF; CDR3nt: TGTGCTAGCAGCTCGACTGGACAGGGAAGAAACACCATATATTTT
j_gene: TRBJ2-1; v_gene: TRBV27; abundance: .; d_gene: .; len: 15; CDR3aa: CASRSGGLSYNEQFF; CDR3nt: TGTGCCAGCAGATCTGGCGGACTCTCCTACAATGAGCAGTTCTTC
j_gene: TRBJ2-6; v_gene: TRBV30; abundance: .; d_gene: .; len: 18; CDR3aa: CAWSGHRTEGLWANVLTF; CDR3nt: TGTGCCTGGAGTGGACACAGGACTGAGGGTCTCTGGGCCAACGTCCTGACTTTC
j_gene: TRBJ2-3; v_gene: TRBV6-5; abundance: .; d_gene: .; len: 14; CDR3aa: CASSYVGSTDTQYF; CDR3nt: TGTGCCAGCAGTTACGTCGGGAGCACAGATACGCAGTATTTT
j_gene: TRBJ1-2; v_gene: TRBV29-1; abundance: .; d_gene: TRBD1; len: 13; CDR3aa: CSVAGQGNYGYTF; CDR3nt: TGCAGCGTAGCCGGACAGGGCAACTATGGCTACACCTTC
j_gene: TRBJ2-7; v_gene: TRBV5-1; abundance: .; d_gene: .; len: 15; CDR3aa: CASSSEPGYSYEQYF; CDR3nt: TGCGCCAGCAGCTCGGAACCGGGATACTCCTACGAGCAGTACTTC
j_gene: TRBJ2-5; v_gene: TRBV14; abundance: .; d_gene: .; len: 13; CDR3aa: CASNRKPQETQYF; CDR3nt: TGTGCCAGCAACAGAAAGCCCCAAGAGACCCAGTACTTC
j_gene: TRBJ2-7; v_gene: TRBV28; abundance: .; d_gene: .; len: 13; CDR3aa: CASSLSRAYEQYF; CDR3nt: TGTGCCAGCAGTTTAAGTCGGGCCTACGAGCAGTACTTC
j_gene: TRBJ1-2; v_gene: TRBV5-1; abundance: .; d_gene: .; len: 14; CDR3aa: CASSISGTLSGYTF; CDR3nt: TGCGCCAGCAGCATATCCGGGACACTCTCGGGCTACACCTTC
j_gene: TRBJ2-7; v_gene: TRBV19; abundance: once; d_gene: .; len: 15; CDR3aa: CASSRRAGENYEQYF; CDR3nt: TGTGCCAGTAGTCGGCGGGCCGGAGAAAATTACGAGCAGTACTTC
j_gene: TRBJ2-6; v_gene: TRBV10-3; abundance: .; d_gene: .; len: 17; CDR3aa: CAISEFGDSSGANVLTF; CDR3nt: TGTGCCATCAGTGAGTTCGGAGACAGCTCTGGGGCCAACGTCCTGACTTTC